Listed below are T cell receptor beta chains from one sample, sequenced in a study of identical twins. TCRdb re-derived calls from the 5' RACE reads in MiXCR, one entry per CDR3 protein. The data contain 500,000 to 550,000 distinct CDR3 sequences, around 20% of them seen just once; the ten biggest clones take up about 0.5%. These same data were also listed under a study on yellow fever vaccine responses in identical twins.

Sequenced material: CD4+ T cells sorted from blood. The receptors come from a woman in her late teens or twenties in good health. Both conserved end residues are trimmed from each CDR3.

cdr3_aa,j_call,v_call,cdr3_length
ASSQGGNNYGYT,TRBJ1-2,TRBV4-1,12
ASSAGGYSTEAF,TRBJ1-1,TRBV5-1,12
ASSQAGGDNEQF,TRBJ2-1,TRBV3-1,12
SASIAGGMYEQY,TRBJ2-7,TRBV20-1,12
ASSSGTEYGYT,TRBJ1-2,TRBV28,11
ASSHLAGSTDTQY,TRBJ2-3,TRBV3-1,13
ASSLDSGPYNEQF,TRBJ2-1,TRBV7-2,13
ASSVFGGATDTQY,TRBJ2-3,TRBV2,13
ATSEPGTGGFNEQF,TRBJ2-1,TRBV24-1,14
SVARQRDTEAF,TRBJ1-1,TRBV29-1,11
ASSEEASLDTQY,TRBJ2-3,TRBV2,12
ASSLVVGSSYNEQF,TRBJ2-1,TRBV11-2,14
SAAGGTFSDTQY,TRBJ2-3,TRBV29-1,12